A single sample is the source of the 12 T cell receptor beta chains below, sequenced in a study of T cell responses to AZD1222 COVID-19 vaccine. Some clones are missing from TCRdb's copy, which holds only in-frame ones; the method was immunoSEQ multiplex PCR. The sample yields over 110,000 clones, under 90% seen once. This specimen was peripheral blood, taken 28 days after the second AZD1222 dose. The receptors come from an adult who received the AZD1222 COVID-19 vaccine.

This clone was seen once. The rearrangement links TRBV27 to TRBJ2-6, with a possible D match to TRBD1 (6 bases). CDR1 is MNHEY, CDR2 SMNVEV, per germline (reference sequence). The CDR3 is 16 amino acids. Between the trimmed V and J ends, which lost 7 bases and 1 base, there was a span of 14 bases. The CDR3, as DNA: TGTGCCAGCACCGTACTAGGGGGATCTGGGGCCAACGTCCTGACTTTC. Amino acid sequence: CASTVLGGSGANVLTF. The full variable domain, completed using reference TRBV27 and TRBJ2-6, is EAQVTQNPRYLITVTGKKLTVTCSQNMNHEYMSWYRQDPGLGLRQIYYSMNVEVTDKGDVPEGYKVSRKEKRNFPLILESPSPNQTSLYFCASTVLGGSGANVLTFGAGSRLTVL.

The DNA of the CDR3 is TGCAGTGCCAGTTCCCCGAGGAGCAATCAGCCCCAGCATTTT. Encoded protein: CSASSPRSNQPQHF. The chain employs TRBV20-1 and TRBJ1-5; D is uncertain. The V end was cut by 6 bases, the J end by 1 base, with 13 bases between. Germline lookup yields CDR1 DFQATT and CDR2 SNEGSKA (reference sequence). The CDR3 covers 14 residues.

V gene TRBV11-2 combines with J gene TRBJ1-1; 11 nucleotides match TRBD1. This CDR3 is 15 amino acids long. The trim removed 3 bases at V and 7 bases at J, leaving 7 bases unmatched. The germline gives CDR1 SGHAT, CDR2 FQNNGV. Here the CDR3 reads CASSFGQGAAGEAFF. CDR3 DNA: TGTGCCAGCAGCTTTGGACAGGGGGCTGCGGGTGAAGCTTTCTTT.

This clone was counted between two and nine times. CDR3 coding DNA: TGTGCCAGCAGTGAGCTAGCGGGGGAGCAAGAGACCCAGTACTTC. Protein sequence: CASSELAGEQETQYF. The J gene is TRBJ2-5, the V gene TRBV6-4; 10 nucleotides agree with TRBD2. The CDR3 loop spans 15 amino acids. Germline V gene sequence: CDR1 MRHNA, CDR2 SNTAGT. J was trimmed by 2 bases and V by 3 bases; bases with no gene match: 3.

V usage is TRBV7-9 and J usage is TRBJ1-4; TRBD1 agrees at 7 bases. The CDR3 is 14 amino acids. Germline V gene lookup returns CDR1 SEHNR and CDR2 FQNEAQ (reference sequence). J gave up 7 bases and V 4 bases, and 6 bases lay outside the gene matches. The CDR3 protein is CASSSGQAIEKLFF. The CDR3 DNA sequence: TGTGCCAGCAGCTCAGGACAGGCAATTGAAAAACTGTTTTTT.

J is TRBJ2-2 and V is TRBV24-1; no clear D gene. Germline lookup yields CDR1 KGHDR and CDR2 SFDVKD. The CDR3 spans 14 residues. Trimming left V 7 bases short and J 4 bases short, with 12 bases between. CDR3 sequence: CATRVDGGTGELFF. The CDR3 bases are TGTGCCACCAGGGTCGACGGCGGCACCGGGGAGCTGTTTTTT.

This chain links TRBV6-5 with TRBJ1-1, with D uncertain. There are 16 residues in the CDR3. The V end lost 0 bases, the J end lost 5 bases, and 16 bases lay between the germline ends. Germline-derived CDR1 and CDR2 are MNHEY and SVGAGI. CDR3 in amino acids: CASSYSIAKARTEAFF. DNA of the CDR3: TGTGCCAGCAGTTACTCGATTGCTAAAGCGCGTACTGAAGCTTTCTTT.

This clone was observed once. The chain couples TRBV19 to TRBJ2-2; D possibly matches TRBD1 or TRBD2 (6 bases each). CDR1 is LNHDA and CDR2 is SQIVND in the germline V gene (reference sequence). Trimming pared 3 bases from V and 7 bases from J, leaving 12 bases between. This CDR3 region has 14 residues. Here the CDR3 reads CASSIWGADGELFF. The CDR3 DNA reads as TGTGCCAGTAGTATTTGGGGGGCTGACGGGGAGCTGTTTTTT.

This clone has a single count. This chain links TRBV5-1 with TRBJ1-3; 8 nucleotides agree with TRBD1. CDR1 SGHRS and CDR2 YFSETQ come from the germline V gene. V was pared by 0 bases and J by 3 bases, with 5 bases of the junction left unmatched. CDR3 size: 16 residues. The CDR3 region is CASSLDWTGYGNTIYF. In DNA form, the CDR3 reads TGCGCCAGCAGCTTGGATTGGACAGGGTATGGAAACACCATATATTTT. Together with reference TRBV5-1 and TRBJ1-3, the CDR3 gives the full variable domain: KAGVTQTPRYLIKTRGQQVTLSCSPISGHRSVSWYQQTPGQGLQFLFEYFSETQRNKGNFPGRFSGRQFSNSRSEMNVSTLELGDSALYLCASSLDWTGYGNTIYFGEGSWLTVV.

The chain is built from TRBV5-1 and TRBJ2-7; TRBD1 matches at 8 bases. The CDR3 length is 17 residues. Germline assignment: CDR1 SGHRS and CDR2 YFSETQ. Trimming cost V 3 bases and J 6 bases; bases outside gene matches: 17. The CDR3 sequence: CASSYGQGRGMGSEQYF. For the CDR3, the DNA is TGCGCCAGCAGCTACGGACAGGGTAGAGGGATGGGAAGCGAGCAGTACTTC.

The chain recombines TRBV5-5 with TRBJ1-4, with D tentatively TRBD1 (6 bases). Trimming removed 4 bases from V and 3 bases from J, with 13 bases in between. Germline V gene lookup returns CDR1 SGHKS and CDR2 YYEKEE (reference sequence). CDR3 size: 15 residues. The CDR3 DNA is TGTGCCAGCAGCCTCCGGGACACCCCTAATGAAAAACTGTTTTTT. Translating gives CASSLRDTPNEKLFF. The full variable domain, rest sourced from reference TRBV5-5 and TRBJ1-4, is DAGVTQSPTHLIKTRGQQVTLRCSPISGHKSVSWYQQVLGQGPQFIFQYYEKEERGRGNFPDRFSARQFPNYSSELNVNALLLGDSALYLCASSLRDTPNEKLFFGSGTQLSVL.

V gene TRBV7-2 combines with J gene TRBJ2-7, with no clear D. The germline gives CDR1 SGHTA, CDR2 FQGNSA. The germline V and J ends were trimmed by 2 bases and 0 bases, with 11 bases remaining between them. The CDR3 runs to 15 residues. CDR3 bases: TGTGCCAGCAGCTTAACCTTTTCGAGCTCCTACGAGCAGTACTTC. It yields the protein CASSLTFSSSYEQYF.